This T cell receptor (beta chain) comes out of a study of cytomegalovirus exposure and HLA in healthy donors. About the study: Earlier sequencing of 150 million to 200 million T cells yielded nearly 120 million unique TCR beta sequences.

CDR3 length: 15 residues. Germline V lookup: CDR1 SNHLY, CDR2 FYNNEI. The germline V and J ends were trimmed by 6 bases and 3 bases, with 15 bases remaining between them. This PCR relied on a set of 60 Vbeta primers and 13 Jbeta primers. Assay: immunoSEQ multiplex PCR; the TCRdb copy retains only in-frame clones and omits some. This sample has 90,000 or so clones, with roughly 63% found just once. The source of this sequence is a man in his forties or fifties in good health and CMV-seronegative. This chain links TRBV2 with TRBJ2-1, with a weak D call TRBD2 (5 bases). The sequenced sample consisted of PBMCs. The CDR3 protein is CASRLGLDRYNEQFF. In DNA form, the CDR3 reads TGTGCCAGCAGGTTAGGACTGGACCGCTACAATGAGCAGTTCTTC.